These T cell receptor beta chains were read from a single sample in a study of a mutant IDH1 vaccine in newly diagnosed glioma. Antigens of these TCRs are unknown. Measured with immunoSEQ multiplex PCR; TCRdb has only the in-frame clones, and not every one. The data show approximately 30,000 clones, with about four fifths seen just once and roughly 18% held by the top ten. The material sequenced was PBMCs, taken from a glioma patient whose treatment included an IDH1 peptide vaccine. All receptors derive from a woman in her twenties or thirties with glioma. CDR3s include the opening cysteine and the closing phenylalanine or tryptophan. Fields, in order: V gene, D gene, J gene, CDR3 protein. The D gene is left open where the match is weak.

>TRBV9|TRBD1|TRBJ2-7
CASSVGGGTGGREQYF
>TRBV5-8|TRBD1|TRBJ2-7
CASSLAPGGQNEQYF
>TRBV9|NA|TRBJ1-4
CASSERGVGTELFF
>TRBV4-1|TRBD2|TRBJ2-3
CASSQGASGASTDTQYF
>TRBV7-9|TRBD1|TRBJ2-2
CASSLGQGDTGELFF
>TRBV19|TRBD1|TRBJ1-2
CASSLGQGMYGYTF
>TRBV7-3|NA|TRBJ2-2
CASSSSSTHRELFF
>TRBV5-1|NA|TRBJ1-1
CASSNGQPNTEAFF
>TRBV18|TRBD1|TRBJ1-1
CASSRLGTGGNTEAFF
>TRBV5-1|NA|TRBJ2-5
CASSLSGQVETQYF
>TRBV7-9|TRBD1|TRBJ1-6
CASSRDRGNSPLHF
>TRBV6-1|NA|TRBJ1-2
CASSERGARDGYTF
>TRBV29-1|NA|TRBJ2-1
CSVVRWEGYNEQFF
>TRBV13|TRBD1|TRBJ2-7
CASSQSNRQGGVWGQYF
>TRBV25-1|NA|TRBJ1-2
CASKNPYGYTF
>TRBV5-1|NA|TRBJ1-2
CASSLAGTVGEYGYTF
>TRBV25-1|NA|TRBJ1-4
CASSGWAGEEKLFF
>TRBV18|NA|TRBJ2-7
CASSGETYEQYF
>TRBV2|NA|TRBJ1-3
CAGKKGGVRNTIYF
>TRBV4-2|TRBD1|TRBJ1-2
CASSQDRGGRTNYGYTF
>TRBV15|NA|TRBJ2-5
CATSRQSQGETQYF
>TRBV5-6|NA|TRBJ1-1
CASSLLGRAANTEAFF
>TRBV9|NA|TRBJ1-1
CASSVESDWVGNTEAFF
>TRBV19|NA|TRBJ1-1
CASSVGNTEAFF
>TRBV5-1|TRBD1|TRBJ1-1
CASTSGTGNTEAFF
>TRBV11-2|NA|TRBJ1-1
CASSSIRTTAPLSNTEAFF
>TRBV6-4|TRBD1|TRBJ1-6
CATRRGQDNSPLHF
>TRBV2|TRBD2|TRBJ2-5
CATATSGGRETQYF
>TRBV27|NA|TRBJ1-2
CASSFADRIANYGYTF
>TRBV6-5|NA|TRBJ1-2
CASSYRGAGYTF
>TRBV28|TRBD1|TRBJ2-2
CASSFLQGDTGELFF
>TRBV5-6|TRBD1|TRBJ1-4
CASSFQGVTNEKLFF
>TRBV2|TRBD1|TRBJ1-1
CASRRQGIAFF
>TRBV4-2|NA|TRBJ2-7
CASSPAILSEYEQYF
>TRBV4-2|TRBD2|TRBJ2-7
CASSPVAGELRYEQYF
>TRBV7-2|NA|TRBJ1-6
CASSFGQSASPLHF
>TRBV5-1|NA|TRBJ2-6
CASSLQGTGANVLTF
>TRBV27|NA|TRBJ2-3
CASSLFLGLGDTQYF
>TRBV7-9|TRBD1|TRBJ1-6
CAIPGTGENSPLHF
>TRBV7-8|NA|TRBJ2-7
CASSTRGSWEQYF
>TRBV5-1|NA|TRBJ2-3
CASSRRDGDTQYF
>TRBV19|NA|TRBJ2-7
CASSIVGRPGHEQYF
>TRBV7-2|NA|TRBJ1-5
CASREGTLPNQPQHF
>TRBV7-2|TRBD1|TRBJ2-7
CASSLDRGPYEQYF
>TRBV2|NA|TRBJ1-4
CASSEGGANEKLFF
>TRBV29-1|NA|TRBJ2-5
CSVGRQPVGQETQYF
>TRBV5-1|TRBD1|TRBJ1-1
CASRYTGTGLNTEAFF
>TRBV6-5|NA|TRBJ1-1
CASNFRDGEAFF
>TRBV7-9|NA|TRBJ1-1
CASSLATDALEAFF
>TRBV5-8|NA|TRBJ1-5
CASSSGDNYSNQPQHF
>TRBV2|NA|TRBJ1-1
CASREINYEAFF
>TRBV19|NA|TRBJ1-1
CASSIGSRGNTEAFF
>TRBV7-9|TRBD1|TRBJ2-7
CASSSIDRGLSEQYF
>TRBV5-6|TRBD2|TRBJ2-1
CASSKLAGGKNEQFF
>TRBV5-1|TRBD1|TRBJ1-3
CASSIVTGAGNTIYF
>TRBV30|NA|TRBJ1-1
CAWSVGPAGTEAFF
>TRBV7-7|TRBD1|TRBJ2-7
CASSPGTGVIGFEQYF
>TRBV18|NA|TRBJ1-2
CASSSQTYGYTF
>TRBV7-2|NA|TRBJ2-5
CASSFLATQETQYF
>TRBV7-7|NA|TRBJ1-1
CASSLKASTEAFF